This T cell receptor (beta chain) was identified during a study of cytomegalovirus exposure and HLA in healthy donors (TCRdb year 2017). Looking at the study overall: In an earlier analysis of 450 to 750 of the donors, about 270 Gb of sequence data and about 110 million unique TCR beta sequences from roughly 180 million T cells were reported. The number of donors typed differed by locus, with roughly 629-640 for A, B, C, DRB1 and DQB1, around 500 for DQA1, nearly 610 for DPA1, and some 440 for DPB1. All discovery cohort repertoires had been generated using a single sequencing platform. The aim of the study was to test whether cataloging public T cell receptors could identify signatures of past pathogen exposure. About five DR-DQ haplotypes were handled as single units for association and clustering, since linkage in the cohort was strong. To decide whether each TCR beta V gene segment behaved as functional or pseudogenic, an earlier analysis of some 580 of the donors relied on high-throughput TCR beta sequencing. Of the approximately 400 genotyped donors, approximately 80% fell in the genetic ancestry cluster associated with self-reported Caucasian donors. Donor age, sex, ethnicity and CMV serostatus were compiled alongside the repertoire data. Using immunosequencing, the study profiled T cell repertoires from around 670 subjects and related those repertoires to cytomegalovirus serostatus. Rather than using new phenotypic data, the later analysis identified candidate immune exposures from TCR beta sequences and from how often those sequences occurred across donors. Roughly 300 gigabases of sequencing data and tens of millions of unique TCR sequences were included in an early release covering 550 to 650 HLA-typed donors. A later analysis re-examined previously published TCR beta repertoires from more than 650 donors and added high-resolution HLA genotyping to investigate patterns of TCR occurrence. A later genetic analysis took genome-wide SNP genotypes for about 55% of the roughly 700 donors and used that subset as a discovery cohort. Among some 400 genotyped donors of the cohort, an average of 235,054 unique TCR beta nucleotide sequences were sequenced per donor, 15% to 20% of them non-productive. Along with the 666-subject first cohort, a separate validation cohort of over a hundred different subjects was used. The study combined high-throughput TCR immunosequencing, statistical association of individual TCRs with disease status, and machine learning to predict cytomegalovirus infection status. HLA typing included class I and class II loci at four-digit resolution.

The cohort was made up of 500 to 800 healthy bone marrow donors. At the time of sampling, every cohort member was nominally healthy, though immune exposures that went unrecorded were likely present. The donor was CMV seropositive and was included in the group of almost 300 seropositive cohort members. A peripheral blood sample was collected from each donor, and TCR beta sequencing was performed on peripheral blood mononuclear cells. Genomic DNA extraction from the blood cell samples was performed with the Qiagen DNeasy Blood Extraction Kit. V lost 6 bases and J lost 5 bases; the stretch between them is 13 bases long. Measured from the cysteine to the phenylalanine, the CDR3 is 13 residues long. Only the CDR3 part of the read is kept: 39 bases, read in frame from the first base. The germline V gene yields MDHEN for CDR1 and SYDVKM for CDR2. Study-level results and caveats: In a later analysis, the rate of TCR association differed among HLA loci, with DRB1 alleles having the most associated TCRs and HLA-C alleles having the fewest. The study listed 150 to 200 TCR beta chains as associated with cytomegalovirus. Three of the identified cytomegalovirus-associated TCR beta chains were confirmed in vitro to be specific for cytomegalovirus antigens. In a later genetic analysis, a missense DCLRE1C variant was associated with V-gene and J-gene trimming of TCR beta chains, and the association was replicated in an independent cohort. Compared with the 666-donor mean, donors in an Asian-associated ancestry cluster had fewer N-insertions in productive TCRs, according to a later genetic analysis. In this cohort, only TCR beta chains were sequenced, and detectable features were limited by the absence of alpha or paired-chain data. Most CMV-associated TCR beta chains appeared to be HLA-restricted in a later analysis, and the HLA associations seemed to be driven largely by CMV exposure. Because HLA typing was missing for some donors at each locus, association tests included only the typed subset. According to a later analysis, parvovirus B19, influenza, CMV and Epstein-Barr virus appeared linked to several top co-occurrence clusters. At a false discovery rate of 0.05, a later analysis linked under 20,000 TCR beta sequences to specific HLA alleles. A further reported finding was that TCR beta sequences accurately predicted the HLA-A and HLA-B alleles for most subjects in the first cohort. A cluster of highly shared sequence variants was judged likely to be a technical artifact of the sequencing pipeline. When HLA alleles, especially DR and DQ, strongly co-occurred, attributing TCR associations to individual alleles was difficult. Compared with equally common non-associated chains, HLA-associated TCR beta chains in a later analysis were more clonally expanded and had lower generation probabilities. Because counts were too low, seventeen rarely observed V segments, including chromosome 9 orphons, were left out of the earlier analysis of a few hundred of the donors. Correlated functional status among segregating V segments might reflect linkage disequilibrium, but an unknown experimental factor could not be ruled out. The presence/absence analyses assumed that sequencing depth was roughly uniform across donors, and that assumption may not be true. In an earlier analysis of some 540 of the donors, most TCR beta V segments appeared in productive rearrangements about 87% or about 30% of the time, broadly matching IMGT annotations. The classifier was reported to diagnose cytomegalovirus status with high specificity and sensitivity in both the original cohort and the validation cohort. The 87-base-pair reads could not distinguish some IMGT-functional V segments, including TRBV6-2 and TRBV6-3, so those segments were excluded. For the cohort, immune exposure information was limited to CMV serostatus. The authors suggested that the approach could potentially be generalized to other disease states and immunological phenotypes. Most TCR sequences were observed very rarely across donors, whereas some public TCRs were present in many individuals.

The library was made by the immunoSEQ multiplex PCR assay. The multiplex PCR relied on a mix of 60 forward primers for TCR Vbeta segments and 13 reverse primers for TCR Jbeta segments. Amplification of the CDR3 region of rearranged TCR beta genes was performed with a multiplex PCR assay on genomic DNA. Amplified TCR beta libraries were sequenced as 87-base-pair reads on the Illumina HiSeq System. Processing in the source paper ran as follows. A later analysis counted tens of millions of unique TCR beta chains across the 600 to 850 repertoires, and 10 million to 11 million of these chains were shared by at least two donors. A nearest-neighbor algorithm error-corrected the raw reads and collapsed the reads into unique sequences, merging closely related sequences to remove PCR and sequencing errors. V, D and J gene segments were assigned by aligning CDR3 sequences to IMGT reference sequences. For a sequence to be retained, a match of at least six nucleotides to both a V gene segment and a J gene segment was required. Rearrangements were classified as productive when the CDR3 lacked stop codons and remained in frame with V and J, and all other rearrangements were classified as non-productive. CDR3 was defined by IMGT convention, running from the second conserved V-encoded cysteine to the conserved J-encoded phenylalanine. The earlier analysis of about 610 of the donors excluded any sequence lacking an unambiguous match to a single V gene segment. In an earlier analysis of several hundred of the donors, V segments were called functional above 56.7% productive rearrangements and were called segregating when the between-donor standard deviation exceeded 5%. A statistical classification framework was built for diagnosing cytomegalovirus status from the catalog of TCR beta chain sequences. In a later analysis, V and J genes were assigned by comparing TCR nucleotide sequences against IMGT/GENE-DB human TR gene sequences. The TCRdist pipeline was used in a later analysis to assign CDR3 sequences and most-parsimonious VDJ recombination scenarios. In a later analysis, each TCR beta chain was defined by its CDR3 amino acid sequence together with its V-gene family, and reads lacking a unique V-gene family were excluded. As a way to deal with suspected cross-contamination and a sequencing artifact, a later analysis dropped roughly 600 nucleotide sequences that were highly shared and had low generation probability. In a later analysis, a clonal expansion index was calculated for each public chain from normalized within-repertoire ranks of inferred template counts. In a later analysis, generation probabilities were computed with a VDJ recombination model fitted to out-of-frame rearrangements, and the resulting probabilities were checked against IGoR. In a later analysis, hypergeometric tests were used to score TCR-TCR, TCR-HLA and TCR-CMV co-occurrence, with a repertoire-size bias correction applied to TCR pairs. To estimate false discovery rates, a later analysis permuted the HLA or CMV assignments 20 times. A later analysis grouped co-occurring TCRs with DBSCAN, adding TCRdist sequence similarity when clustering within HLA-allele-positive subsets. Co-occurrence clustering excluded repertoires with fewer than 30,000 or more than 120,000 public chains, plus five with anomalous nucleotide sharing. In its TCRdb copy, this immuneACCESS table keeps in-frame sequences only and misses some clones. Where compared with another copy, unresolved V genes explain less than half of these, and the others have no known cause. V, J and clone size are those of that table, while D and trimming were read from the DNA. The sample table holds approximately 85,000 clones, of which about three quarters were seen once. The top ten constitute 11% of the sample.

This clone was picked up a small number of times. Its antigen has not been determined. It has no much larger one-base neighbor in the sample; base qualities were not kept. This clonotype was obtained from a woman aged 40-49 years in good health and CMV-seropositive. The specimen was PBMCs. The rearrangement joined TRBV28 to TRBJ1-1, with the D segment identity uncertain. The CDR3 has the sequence CASRVGVETEAFF. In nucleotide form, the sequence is TGTGCCAGCAGGGTCGGGGTGGAAACTGAAGCTTTCTTT. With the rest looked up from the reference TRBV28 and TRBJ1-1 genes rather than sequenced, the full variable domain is DVKVTQSSRYLVKRTGEKVFLECVQDMDHENMFWYRQDPGLGLRLIYFSYDVKMKEKGDIPEGYSVSREKKERFSLILESASTNQTSMYLCASRVGVETEAFFGQGTRLTVV.